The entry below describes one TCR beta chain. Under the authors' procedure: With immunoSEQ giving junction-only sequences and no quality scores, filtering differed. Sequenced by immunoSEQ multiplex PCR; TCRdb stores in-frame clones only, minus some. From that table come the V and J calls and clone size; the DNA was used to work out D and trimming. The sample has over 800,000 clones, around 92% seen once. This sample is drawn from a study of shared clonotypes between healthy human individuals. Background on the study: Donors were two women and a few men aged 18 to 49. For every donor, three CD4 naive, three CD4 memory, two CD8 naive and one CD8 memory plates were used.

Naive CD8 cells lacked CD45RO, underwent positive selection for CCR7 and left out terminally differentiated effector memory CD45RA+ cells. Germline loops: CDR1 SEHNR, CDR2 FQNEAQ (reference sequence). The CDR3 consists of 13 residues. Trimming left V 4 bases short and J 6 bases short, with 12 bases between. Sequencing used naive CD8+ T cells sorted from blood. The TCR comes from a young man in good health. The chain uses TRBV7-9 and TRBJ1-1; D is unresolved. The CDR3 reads CASSYSEIPEAFF. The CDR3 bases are TGTGCCAGCAGCTACTCAGAAATTCCTGAAGCTTTCTTT.